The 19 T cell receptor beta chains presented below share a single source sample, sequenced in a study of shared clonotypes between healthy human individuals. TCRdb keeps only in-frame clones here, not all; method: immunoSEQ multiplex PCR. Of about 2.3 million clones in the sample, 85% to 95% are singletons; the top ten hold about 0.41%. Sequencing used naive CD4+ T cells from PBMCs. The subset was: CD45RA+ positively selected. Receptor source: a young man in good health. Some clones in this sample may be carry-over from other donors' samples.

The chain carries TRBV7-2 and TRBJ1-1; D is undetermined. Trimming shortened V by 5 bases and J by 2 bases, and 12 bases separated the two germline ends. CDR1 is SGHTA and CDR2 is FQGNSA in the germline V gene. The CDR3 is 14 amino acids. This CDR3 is CASSTKGGNTEAFF. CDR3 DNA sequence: TGTGCCAGCAGCACCAAGGGCGGAAACACTGAAGCTTTCTTT.

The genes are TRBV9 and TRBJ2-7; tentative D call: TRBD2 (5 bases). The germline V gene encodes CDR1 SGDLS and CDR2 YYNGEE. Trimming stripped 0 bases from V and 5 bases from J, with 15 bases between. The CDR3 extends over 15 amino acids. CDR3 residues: CASSVATGIPHEQYF. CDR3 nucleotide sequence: TGTGCCAGCAGCGTAGCTACGGGGATCCCCCACGAGCAGTACTTC.

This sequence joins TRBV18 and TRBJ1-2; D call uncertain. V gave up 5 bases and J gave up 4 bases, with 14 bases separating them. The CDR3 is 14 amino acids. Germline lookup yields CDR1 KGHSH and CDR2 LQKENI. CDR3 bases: TGTGCCAGCTCAGACCAAAGGGTTTCCTATGGCTACACCTTC. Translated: CASSDQRVSYGYTF.

CDR3 in amino acids: CASRPTGRREAFF. CDR3 sequence (DNA): TGCGCCAGCAGGCCGACAGGGCGGCGGGAAGCTTTCTTT. The V gene is TRBV4-1, the J gene TRBJ1-1; 7 bases are a match to TRBD1. Germline V CDR1 and CDR2: MGHRA, YSYEKL. The CDR3 sequence is 13 residues long. The junction had 9 bases not matched to a gene; V was cut back by 6 bases and J by 8 bases.

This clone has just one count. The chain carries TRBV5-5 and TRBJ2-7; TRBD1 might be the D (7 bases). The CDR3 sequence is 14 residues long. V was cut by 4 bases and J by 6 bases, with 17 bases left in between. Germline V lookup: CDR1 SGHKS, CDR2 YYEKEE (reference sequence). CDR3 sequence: CASSHDGTAGEQYF. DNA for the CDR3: TGTGCCAGCAGCCATGATGGGACAGCGGGCGAGCAGTACTTC.

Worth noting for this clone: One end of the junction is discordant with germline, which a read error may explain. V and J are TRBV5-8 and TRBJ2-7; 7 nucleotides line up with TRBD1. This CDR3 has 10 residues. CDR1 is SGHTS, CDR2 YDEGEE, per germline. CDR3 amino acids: CATTGVSRDF. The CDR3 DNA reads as TGTGCCACCACAGGGGTATCAAGGGACTTC.

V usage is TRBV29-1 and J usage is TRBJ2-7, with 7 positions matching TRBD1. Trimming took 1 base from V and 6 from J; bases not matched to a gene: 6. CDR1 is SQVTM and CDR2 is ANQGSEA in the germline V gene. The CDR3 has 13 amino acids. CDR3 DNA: TGCAGCGTTGAAGTTCTTCAGGGGGTCGAGCAGTACTTC. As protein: CSVEVLQGVEQYF.

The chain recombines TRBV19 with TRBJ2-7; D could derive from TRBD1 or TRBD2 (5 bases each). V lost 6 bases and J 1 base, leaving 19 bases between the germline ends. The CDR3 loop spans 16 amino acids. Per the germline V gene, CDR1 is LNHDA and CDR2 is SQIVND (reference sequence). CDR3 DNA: TGTGCCAGTAGCCGGGCCGTGGGACCTAGTTCCTACGAGCAGTACTTC. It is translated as CASSRAVGPSSYEQYF.

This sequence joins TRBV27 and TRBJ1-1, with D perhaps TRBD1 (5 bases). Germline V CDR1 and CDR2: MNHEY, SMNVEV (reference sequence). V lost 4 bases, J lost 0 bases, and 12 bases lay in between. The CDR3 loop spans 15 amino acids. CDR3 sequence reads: CASSSRDRMNTEAFF. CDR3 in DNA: TGTGCCAGCAGTTCCCGAGACAGAATGAACACTGAAGCTTTCTTT.

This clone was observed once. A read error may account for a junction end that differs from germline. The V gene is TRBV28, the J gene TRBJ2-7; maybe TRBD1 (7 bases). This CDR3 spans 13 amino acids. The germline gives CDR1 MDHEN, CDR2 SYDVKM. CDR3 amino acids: CASRGGTALHSVF. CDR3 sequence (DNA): TGTGCCAGCAGAGGGGGGACAGCCCTACATTCGGTCTTC.

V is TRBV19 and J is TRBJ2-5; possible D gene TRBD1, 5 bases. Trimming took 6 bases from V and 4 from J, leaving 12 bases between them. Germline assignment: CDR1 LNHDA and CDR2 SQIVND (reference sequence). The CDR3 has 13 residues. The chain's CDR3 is CASRGPAVETQYF. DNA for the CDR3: TGTGCCAGTAGGGGGCCTGCGGTAGAGACCCAGTACTTC.

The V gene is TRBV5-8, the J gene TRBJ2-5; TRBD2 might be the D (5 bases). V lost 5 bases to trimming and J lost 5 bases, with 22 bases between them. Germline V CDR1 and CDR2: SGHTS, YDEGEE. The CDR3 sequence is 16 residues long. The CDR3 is CASSYGRAGVSETQYF. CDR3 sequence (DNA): TGTGCCAGCAGTTATGGACGTGCCGGGGTGTCGGAGACCCAGTACTTC.

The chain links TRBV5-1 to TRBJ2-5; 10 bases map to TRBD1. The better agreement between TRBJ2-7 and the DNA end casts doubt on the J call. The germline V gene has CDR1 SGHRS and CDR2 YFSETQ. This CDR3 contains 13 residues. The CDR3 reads CASGADRGSEQYF. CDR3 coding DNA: TGCGCCAGCGGAGCGGACAGGGGGTCCGAGCAGTACTTC.

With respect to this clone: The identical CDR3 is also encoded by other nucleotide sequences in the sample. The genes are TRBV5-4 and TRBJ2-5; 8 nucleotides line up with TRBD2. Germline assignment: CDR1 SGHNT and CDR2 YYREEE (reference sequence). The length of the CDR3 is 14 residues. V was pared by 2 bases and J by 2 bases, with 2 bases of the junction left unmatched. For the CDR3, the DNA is TGTGCCAGCAGCTTAGCGGGAGCACAAGAGACCCAGTACTTC. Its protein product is CASSLAGAQETQYF.

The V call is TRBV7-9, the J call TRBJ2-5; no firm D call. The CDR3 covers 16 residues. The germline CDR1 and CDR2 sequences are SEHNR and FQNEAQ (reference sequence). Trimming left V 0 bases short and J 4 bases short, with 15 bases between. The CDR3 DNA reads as TGTGCCAGCAGCTTAGCGGGAAGTTTGTTGGTAGAGACCCAGTACTTC. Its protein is CASSLAGSLLVETQYF.

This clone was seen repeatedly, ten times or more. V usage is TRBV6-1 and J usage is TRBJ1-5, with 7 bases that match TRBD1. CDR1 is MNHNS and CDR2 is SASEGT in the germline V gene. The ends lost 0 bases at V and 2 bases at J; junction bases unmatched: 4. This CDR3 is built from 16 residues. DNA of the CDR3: TGTGCCAGCAGTGAAGCTGAGGGGGCCGGCAATCAGCCCCAGCATTTT. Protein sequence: CASSEAEGAGNQPQHF.

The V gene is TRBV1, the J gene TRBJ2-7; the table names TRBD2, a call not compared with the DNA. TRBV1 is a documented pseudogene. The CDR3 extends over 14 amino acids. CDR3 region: CTSSQGAEAYEQYF. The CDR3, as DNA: TGCACCAGCAGCCAAGGAGCGGAGGCCTACGAGCAGTACTTC.

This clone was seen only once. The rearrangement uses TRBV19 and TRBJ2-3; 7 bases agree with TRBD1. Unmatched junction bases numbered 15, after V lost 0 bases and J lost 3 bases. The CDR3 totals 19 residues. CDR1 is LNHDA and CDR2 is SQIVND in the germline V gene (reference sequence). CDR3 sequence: CASSIDTRTSGGGTDTQYF. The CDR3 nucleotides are TGTGCCAGTAGTATAGACACCCGGACCTCAGGGGGTGGAACAGATACGCAGTATTTT.

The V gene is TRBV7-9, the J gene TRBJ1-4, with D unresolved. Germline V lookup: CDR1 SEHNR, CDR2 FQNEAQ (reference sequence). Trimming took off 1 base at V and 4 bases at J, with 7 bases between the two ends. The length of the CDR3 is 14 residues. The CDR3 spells CASSLGSVNEKLFF. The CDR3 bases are TGTGCCAGCAGCTTAGGTTCTGTTAATGAAAAACTGTTTTTT.